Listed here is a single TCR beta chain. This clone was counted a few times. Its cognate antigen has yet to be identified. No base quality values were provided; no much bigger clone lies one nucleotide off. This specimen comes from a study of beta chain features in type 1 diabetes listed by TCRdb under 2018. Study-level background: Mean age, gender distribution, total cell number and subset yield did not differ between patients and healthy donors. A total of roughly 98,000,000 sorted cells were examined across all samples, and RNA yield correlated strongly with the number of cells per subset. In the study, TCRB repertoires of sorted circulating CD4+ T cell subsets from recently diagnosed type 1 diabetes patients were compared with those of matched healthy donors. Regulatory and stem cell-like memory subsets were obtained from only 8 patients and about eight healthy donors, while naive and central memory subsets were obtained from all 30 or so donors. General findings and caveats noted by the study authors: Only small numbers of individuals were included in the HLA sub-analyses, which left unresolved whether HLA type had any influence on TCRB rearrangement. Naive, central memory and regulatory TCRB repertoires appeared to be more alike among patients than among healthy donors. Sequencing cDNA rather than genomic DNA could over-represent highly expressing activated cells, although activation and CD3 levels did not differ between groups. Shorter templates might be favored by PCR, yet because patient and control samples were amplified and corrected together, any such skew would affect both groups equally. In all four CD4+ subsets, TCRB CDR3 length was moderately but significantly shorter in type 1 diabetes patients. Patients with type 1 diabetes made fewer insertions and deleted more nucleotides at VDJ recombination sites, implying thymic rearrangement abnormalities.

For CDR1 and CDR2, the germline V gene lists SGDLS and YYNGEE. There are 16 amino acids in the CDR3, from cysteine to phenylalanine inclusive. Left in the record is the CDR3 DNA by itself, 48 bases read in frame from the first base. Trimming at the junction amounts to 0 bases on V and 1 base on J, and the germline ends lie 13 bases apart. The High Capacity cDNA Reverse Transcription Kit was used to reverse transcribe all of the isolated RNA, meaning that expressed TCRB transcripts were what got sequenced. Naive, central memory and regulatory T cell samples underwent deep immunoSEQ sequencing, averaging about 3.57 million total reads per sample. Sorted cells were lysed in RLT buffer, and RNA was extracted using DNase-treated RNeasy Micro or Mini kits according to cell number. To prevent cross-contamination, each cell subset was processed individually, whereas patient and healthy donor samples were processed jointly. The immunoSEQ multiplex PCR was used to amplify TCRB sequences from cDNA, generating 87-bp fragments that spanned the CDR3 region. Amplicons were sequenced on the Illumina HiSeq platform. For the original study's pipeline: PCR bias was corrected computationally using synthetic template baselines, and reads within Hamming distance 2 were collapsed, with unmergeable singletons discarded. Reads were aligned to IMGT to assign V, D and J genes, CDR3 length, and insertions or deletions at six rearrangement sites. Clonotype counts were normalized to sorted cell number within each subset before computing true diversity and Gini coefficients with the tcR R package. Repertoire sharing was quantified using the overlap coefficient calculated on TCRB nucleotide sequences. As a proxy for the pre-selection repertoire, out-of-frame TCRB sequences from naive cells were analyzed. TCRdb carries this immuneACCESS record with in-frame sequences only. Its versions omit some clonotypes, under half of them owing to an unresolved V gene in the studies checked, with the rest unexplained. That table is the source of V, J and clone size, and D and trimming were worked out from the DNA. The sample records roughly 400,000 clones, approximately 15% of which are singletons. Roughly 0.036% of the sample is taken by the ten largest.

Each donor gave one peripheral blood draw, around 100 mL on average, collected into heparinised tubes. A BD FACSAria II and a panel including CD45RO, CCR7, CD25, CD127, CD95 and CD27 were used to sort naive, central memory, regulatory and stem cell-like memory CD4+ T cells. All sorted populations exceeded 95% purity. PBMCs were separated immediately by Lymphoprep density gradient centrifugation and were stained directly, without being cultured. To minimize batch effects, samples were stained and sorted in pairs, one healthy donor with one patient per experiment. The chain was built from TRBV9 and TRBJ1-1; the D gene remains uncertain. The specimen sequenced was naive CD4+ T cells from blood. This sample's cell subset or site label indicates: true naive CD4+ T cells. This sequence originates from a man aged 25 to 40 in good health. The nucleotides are TGTGCCAGCAGCGTAGCTACTGAGGTGGGGAACACTGAAGCTTTCTTT. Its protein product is CASSVATEVGNTEAFF.